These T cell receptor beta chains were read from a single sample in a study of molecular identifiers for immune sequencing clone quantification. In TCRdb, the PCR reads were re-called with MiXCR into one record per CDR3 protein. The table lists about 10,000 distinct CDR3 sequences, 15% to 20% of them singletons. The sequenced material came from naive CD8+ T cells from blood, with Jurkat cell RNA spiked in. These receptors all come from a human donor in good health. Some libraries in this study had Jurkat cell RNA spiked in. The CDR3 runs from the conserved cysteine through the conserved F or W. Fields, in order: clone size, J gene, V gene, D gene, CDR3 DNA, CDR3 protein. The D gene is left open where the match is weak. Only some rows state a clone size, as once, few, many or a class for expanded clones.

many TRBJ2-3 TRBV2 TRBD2 TGTGCCAGCAGGGGAGCGGGAGGGCTTGCAGATACGCAGTATTTT CASRGAGGLADTQYF
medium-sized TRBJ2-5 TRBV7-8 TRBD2 TGTGCCAGCAGCTCCGGACTAGCGGGAGTAGTTGAGACCCAGTACTTC CASSSGLAGVVETQYF
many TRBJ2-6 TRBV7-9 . TGTGCCAGCAGCTTAGATCCGGGGGCTACCAGGCCTGGGGCCAACGTCCTGACTTTC CASSLDPGATRPGANVLTF
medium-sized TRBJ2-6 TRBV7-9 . TGTGCCAGCAGCTTAGCGGGAACGGTCTCTGGGGCCAACGTCCTGACTTTC CASSLAGTVSGANVLTF
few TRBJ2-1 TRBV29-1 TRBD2 TGCAGCGTTGTTTTGCTAGCGGGGGGGGATGAGCAGTTCTTC CSVVLLAGGDEQFF
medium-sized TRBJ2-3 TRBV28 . TGTGCCAGCAGTTCCGGGACCACAGATACGCAGTATTTT CASSSGTTDTQYF
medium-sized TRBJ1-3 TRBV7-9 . TGTGCCAGCAGCTCTGGGCTGGGAAACACCATATATTTT CASSSGLGNTIYF
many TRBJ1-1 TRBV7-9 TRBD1 TGTGCCAGCAGCTCTCTCGCCGGGACAGTTTTGAACACTGAAGCTTTCTTT CASSSLAGTVLNTEAFF
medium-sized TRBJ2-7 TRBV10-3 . TGTGCCGCCCAAGGGCCCAGGGGCTACGAGCAGTACTTC CAAQGPRGYEQYF
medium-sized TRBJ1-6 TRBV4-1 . TGCGCCAGCAGCCAAGAAGAGGGCGCCTTCACACCCCTCCACTTT CASSQEEGAFTPLHF
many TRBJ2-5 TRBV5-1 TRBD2 TGCGCCAGCAGCTCAGGACTAGCGGTTCAAGAGACCCAGTACTTC CASSSGLAVQETQYF
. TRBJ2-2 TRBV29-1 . . CSVVAGGNWGTGELFF
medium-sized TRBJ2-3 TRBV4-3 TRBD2 TGCGCCAGCACCGAGGGACTAGCGGGAGAAGCAGATACGCAGTATTTT CASTEGLAGEADTQYF
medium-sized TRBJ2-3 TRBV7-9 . TGTGCCAGCACGTTGCCAGCGGGACAGGAAGATACGCAGTATTTT CASTLPAGQEDTQYF
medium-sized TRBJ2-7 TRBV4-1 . TGCGCCAGCAGCCACAATTCTCTACTTTTGGAGCAGTACTTC CASSHNSLLLEQYF